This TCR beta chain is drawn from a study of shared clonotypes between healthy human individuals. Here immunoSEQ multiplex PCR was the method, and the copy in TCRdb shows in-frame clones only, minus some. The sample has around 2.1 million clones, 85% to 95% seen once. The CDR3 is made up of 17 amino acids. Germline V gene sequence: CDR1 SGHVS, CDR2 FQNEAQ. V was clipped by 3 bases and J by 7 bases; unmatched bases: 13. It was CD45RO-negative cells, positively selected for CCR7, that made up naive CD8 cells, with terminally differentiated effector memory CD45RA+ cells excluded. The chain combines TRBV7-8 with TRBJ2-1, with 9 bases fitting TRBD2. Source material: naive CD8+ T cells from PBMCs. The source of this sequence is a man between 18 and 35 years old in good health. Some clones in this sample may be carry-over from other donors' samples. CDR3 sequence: CASSFTASGTLSNEQFF. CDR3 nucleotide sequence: TGTGCCAGCAGCTTTACGGCTAGCGGGACGCTAAGTAATGAGCAGTTCTTC. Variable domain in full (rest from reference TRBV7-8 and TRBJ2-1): GAGVSQSPRYKVAKRGQDVALRCDPISGHVSLFWYQQALGQGPEFLTYFQNEAQLDKSGLPSDRFFAERPEGSVSTLKIQRTQQEDSAVYLCASSFTASGTLSNEQFFGPGTRLTVL.